These T cell receptor beta chains were read from a single sample in a study of early T cells in non-severe SARS-CoV-2 infection. One entry per CDR3 protein results from TCRdb running MiXCR on the 5' RACE reads. Of about 67,000 distinct CDR3 sequences detected, 11% appear once; the ten largest clones hold less than 5%. Sequencing was performed on whole blood. The receptors come from an adult who was a healthcare worker with PCR-confirmed SARS-CoV-2 infection or an uninfected control (not recorded which). The CDR3 runs from the conserved cysteine through the conserved F or W. Each record gives: D gene, CDR3 length, J gene, clone size, V gene, CDR3 DNA, CDR3 protein. D genes are given only for firm matches. Not every row has a clone size; where given, it reads once, few, many or a size class.

NA,13,TRBJ2-4,NA,TRBV12-3/TRBV12-4,TGTCCCAGCAGCCTCTTGGAGGGCGGCATTCAGTACTTC,CPSSLLEGGIQYF
NA,16,TRBJ2-3,NA,TRBV11-2,TGTGCCAGCAGCTTATCCTCGGGGGGCCCCTCCCAATCGCAGTATTTT,CASSLSSGGPSQSQYF
NA,15,TRBJ1-3,few,TRBV25-1,TGTGCCAGCAGTGAATCCCCGGGGAATGGAAACACCATATATTTT,CASSESPGNGNTIYF
NA,13,TRBJ1-2,many,TRBV20-1,TGCAGTGCTAGGGAAGACAGCGGCTATGGCTACACCTTC,CSAREDSGYGYTF
NA,13,TRBJ2-1,many,TRBV20-1,TGCAGTGCCAAGCAGGGGGGGGCCAATGAGCAGTTCTTC,CSAKQGGANEQFF
TRBD1,15,TRBJ1-2,many,TRBV7-2,TGTGCCAGCAGCTTAATCGAGGGGGCGGCCTATGGCTACACCTTC,CASSLIEGAAYGYTF
TRBD2,16,TRBJ2-3,NA,TRBV7-8,TGTGCCAGCAGCTTCAGGACTAGCGGGGTCACAGATACGCAGTATTTT,CASSFRTSGVTDTQYF
NA,14,TRBJ2-3,NA,TRBV7-9,TGTGCCAGCAGCACTTCCCTCTCCCCAGATACGCAGTATTTT,CASSTSLSPDTQYF
NA,15,TRBJ2-3,many,TRBV7-6,TGTGCCAGCAGCCAAAGGGGACTCGTCACAGATACGCAGTATTTT,CASSQRGLVTDTQYF
NA,11,TRBJ2-7,NA,TRBV11-2,TGTGCCAGCAGCTTAACCTACGAGCAGTACTTC,CASSLTYEQYF
NA,19,TRBJ2-7,few,TRBV15,TGTGCCACCAGCAGAGGGTTCTTGGAGCTCCGGGCCTCCCCGAACGAGCAGTACTTC,CATSRGFLELRASPNEQYF
TRBD2,13,TRBJ2-3,many,TRBV6-4,TGTGCCGGCAGTGCAAGCGGGGCGGATACGCAGTATTTT,CAGSASGADTQYF
TRBD1,17,TRBJ1-5,many,TRBV6-1,TGTGCCAGCAGTCCCCGGGGACAGGCCTATAGCAATCAGCCCCAGCATTTT,CASSPRGQAYSNQPQHF
NA,15,TRBJ2-1,NA,TRBV28,TGTGCCAGTGAGCGCAGGGGGCGGGAGGACAATGAGCAGTTCTTC,CASERRGREDNEQFF
TRBD2,16,TRBJ2-5,NA,TRBV7-9,TGTGCCAGCAGCTTAGGAACTAGCGGAGTCCAAGAGACCCAGTACTTC,CASSLGTSGVQETQYF
TRBD1,14,TRBJ2-3,many,TRBV10-2,TGCGCCAGCAGTCAGGGGGCGAGGACAGATACGCAGTATTTT,CASSQGARTDTQYF
TRBD2,15,TRBJ2-2,NA,TRBV2,TGTGCCAGCAGGCCGGGACTAGCGGACGCCGGGGAGCTGTTTTTT,CASRPGLADAGELFF
TRBD1,15,TRBJ2-1,many,TRBV7-9,TGTGCCAGCAGCTTCGACAGGGGGCGGAACAATGAGCAGTTCTTC,CASSFDRGRNNEQFF
NA,14,TRBJ2-3,NA,TRBV7-2,TGTGCCAGTAAGGGGTCCCTGGTCACAGATACGCAGTATTTT,CASKGSLVTDTQYF
TRBD1,14,TRBJ2-3,many,TRBV20-1,TGCAGTGCTAATAGGGGACAGGGCGCAGATACGCAGTATTTT,CSANRGQGADTQYF
NA,15,TRBJ1-4,NA,TRBV4-1,TGCGCCAGCAGCCTGGGAGGGGCGCAGTTTCAAAAACTGTTTTTT,CASSLGGAQFQKLFF
NA,14,TRBJ1-5,many,TRBV10-3,TGTGCCATCAGCGCGACAGCGAGCAATCAGCCCCAGCATTTT,CAISATASNQPQHF
TRBD1,14,TRBJ1-6,few,TRBV20-1,TGCAGTGCTTACACAGGGGGCGCGAATTCACCCCTCCACTTT,CSAYTGGANSPLHF
NA,12,TRBJ2-7,once,TRBV12-3/TRBV12-4,TGTGCCAGCAGTTTTACAGGGAACGAGCAGTACTTC,CASSFTGNEQYF
NA,13,TRBJ1-6,NA,TRBV5-8,TGTGCCAGCAGCCGTGTTCAGGTTTCACCCCTCCACTTT,CASSRVQVSPLHF
NA,15,TRBJ1-1,many,TRBV6-6,TGTGCCAGCAGTTGGGAGGAGGGCCCGAACACTGAAGCTTTCTTT,CASSWEEGPNTEAFF
TRBD1,16,TRBJ1-1,once,TRBV28,TGTGCCAGCAGTTTAGGCAGGGGACAGGGGAACACTGAAGCTTTCTTT,CASSLGRGQGNTEAFF
TRBD2,15,TRBJ2-1,many,TRBV9,TGTGCCAGCAGCGATACTAGCGGGAAGTACAATGAGCAGTTCTTC,CASSDTSGKYNEQFF
NA,15,TRBJ1-4,many,TRBV7-9,TGTGCCAGCAGCTTAGAAGGGGCGACTAATGAAAAACTGTTTTTT,CASSLEGATNEKLFF
TRBD1,17,TRBJ2-1,many,TRBV6-2/TRBV6-3,TGTGCCAGCAGTTACTCGTTTGATCACAGGGGGCGGGATAAACAGTTCTTC,CASSYSFDHRGRDKQFF
NA,13,TRBJ1-1,few,TRBV9,TGTGCCAGCAGCGCGAGATTAGGGACGCAAGCTTTCTTT,CASSARLGTQAFF
NA,12,TRBJ2-7,many,TRBV7-9,TGTGCCAGCAGCTCCCAGGGCAATGAGCAGTACTTC,CASSSQGNEQYF
TRBD1,14,TRBJ2-7,many,TRBV27,TGTGCCAGCAGTTGGGGACAGGGCGCCTACGAGCAGTACTTC,CASSWGQGAYEQYF
NA,17,TRBJ2-2,NA,TRBV19,TGTGCCAGTCGAAAGAGAAACCTCGGGGGCTTCACCGGGGAGCTGTTTTTT,CASRKRNLGGFTGELFF
TRBD1,14,TRBJ2-1,few,TRBV5-1,TGCGCCAGCAGCCCCTACAGGGGGCTTGGTGAGCAGTTCTTC,CASSPYRGLGEQFF
NA,15,TRBJ2-2,many,TRBV6-5,TGTGCCAGCAGTTACGGTCCGGAGAACACCGGGGAGCTGTTTTTT,CASSYGPENTGELFF
TRBD1,13,TRBJ2-1,NA,TRBV29-1,TGCAGCGCCACCGGGACAGCTTACAATGAGCAGTTCTTC,CSATGTAYNEQFF
NA,15,TRBJ2-3,many,TRBV10-3,TGTGCCATCAGTGGGAGCGGGTTTGGCACAGATACGCAGTATTTT,CAISGSGFGTDTQYF
NA,14,TRBJ2-3,NA,TRBV3-1,TGTGCCAGCAGCCGAATTGATGCGGCGGATACGCAGTATTTT,CASSRIDAADTQYF
TRBD1,16,TRBJ1-1,NA,TRBV10-3,TGTGCCATCAGGGACCGGGACAGAATTCCGAACACTGAAGCTTTCTTT,CAIRDRDRIPNTEAFF
TRBD1,14,TRBJ2-3,many,TRBV18,TGTGCCAGCTCACCAGGACAGGGGTCCGATACGCAGTATTTT,CASSPGQGSDTQYF
NA,15,TRBJ1-2,few,TRBV7-9,TGTGCCAGCAGCTGGGTCACGGGGCCCCCCTATGGCTACACCTTC,CASSWVTGPPYGYTF
NA,15,TRBJ2-6,NA,TRBV7-3,TGTGCCAGCAGCTTAAAGGGTACAGGGGCCAACGTCCTGACTTTC,CASSLKGTGANVLTF
TRBD1,13,TRBJ1-2,NA,TRBV29-1,TGCAGCTCCTGGGGACAGGGACATTATGGCTACACCTTC,CSSWGQGHYGYTF
NA,15,TRBJ2-3,many,TRBV11-2,TGTGCCAGCAGCTTATCTGCGGGCAGCACAGATACGCAGTATTTT,CASSLSAGSTDTQYF
NA,17,TRBJ2-3,many,TRBV20-1,TGCAGTGCTAGAGATCCGGTAGGGACGCCTAGCACAGATACGCAGTATTTT,CSARDPVGTPSTDTQYF
TRBD1,14,TRBJ2-1,NA,TRBV29-1,TGCAGCGCTCGCCAGGACAGGGCTGGGTATGAGCAGTTCTTC,CSARQDRAGYEQFF
TRBD2,14,TRBJ2-7,NA,TRBV30,TGTGCCTGGAGTGAGGGACTAGCGGGGGGCGAGCAGTACTTC,CAWSEGLAGGEQYF
TRBD1,17,TRBJ2-4,many,TRBV11-2,TGTGCCAGCAGCTTTACCTCCGGGACAGCTGCCAAAAACATTCAGTACTTC,CASSFTSGTAAKNIQYF
TRBD2,14,TRBJ2-7,few,TRBV29-1,TGCAGCGTTGTAGCGCGGGGGGCGCCCTACGAGCAGTACTTC,CSVVARGAPYEQYF
NA,16,TRBJ2-1,many,TRBV7-6,TGTGCCAGCAGCCCCAGTCGTCTCGCGGGATCCAATGAGCAGTTCTTC,CASSPSRLAGSNEQFF
NA,14,TRBJ2-3,many,TRBV5-4,TGTGCCAGGAGCCGGGACCGTCGCACAGATACGCAGTATTTT,CARSRDRRTDTQYF
TRBD1,13,TRBJ1-6,NA,TRBV25-1,TGTGCCAGCAGGGGGACAGGAGGTTCACCCCTCCACTTT,CASRGTGGSPLHF